This T cell receptor (beta chain) was recovered during a study of T-cell reconstitution after alpha-beta-depleted transplantation in children. With 2 bases removed from V and 4 bases from J, the gap between germline ends came to 9 bases. The germline gives CDR1 SGHTA, CDR2 FQGNSA. CDR3 length: 15 amino acids. The TCRbeta library incorporated unique molecular identifiers. TCRdb ran MiXCR on the PCR reads and lists one entry per CDR3 protein. The sample has 360,000 or so distinct CDR3 sequences; just over 20% are singletons. The gene calls are TRBV7-2 and TRBJ2-6; the D gene is possibly TRBD2 (5 bases). The input for sequencing was PBMCs from the stem cell graft donor, taken from the stem cell graft. The receptor was derived from a human donor who donated a stem cell graft to a child with acute myeloid leukemia. The DNA of the CDR3 is TGTGCCAGCAGCTTACCCAGGAGGGGGGCCAACGTCCTGACTTTC. Protein: CASSLPRRGANVLTF.